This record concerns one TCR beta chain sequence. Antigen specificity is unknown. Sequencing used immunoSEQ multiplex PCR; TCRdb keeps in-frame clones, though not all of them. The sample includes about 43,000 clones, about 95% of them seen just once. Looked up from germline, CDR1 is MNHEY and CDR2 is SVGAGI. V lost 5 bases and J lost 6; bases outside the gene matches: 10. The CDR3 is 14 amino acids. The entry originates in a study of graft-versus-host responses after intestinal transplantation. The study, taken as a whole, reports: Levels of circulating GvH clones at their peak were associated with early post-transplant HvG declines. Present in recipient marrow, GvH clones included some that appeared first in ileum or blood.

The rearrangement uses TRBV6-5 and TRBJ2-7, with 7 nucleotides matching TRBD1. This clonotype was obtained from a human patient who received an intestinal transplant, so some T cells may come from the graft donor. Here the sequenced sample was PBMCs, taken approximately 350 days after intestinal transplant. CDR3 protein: CASSTPTGFAEQYF. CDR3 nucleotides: TGTGCCAGCAGTACCCCGACAGGGTTTGCCGAGCAGTACTTC.